These T cell receptor beta chains were read from a single sample in a study of beta chain features in type 1 diabetes. Here immunoSEQ multiplex PCR was the method, and the copy in TCRdb shows in-frame clones only, minus some. The data contain about 160,000 clones, about 9% of them singletons. The sample was central memory CD4+ T cells from blood. Receptors were obtained from a woman aged 18-35 years with type 1 diabetes. Each CDR3 is given with its conserved first and last residue. Each record gives: clone size, D gene, J gene, V gene, CDR3 DNA, CDR3 protein. D genes are given only for firm matches. Rows give clone size only sometimes, using once, few, many, or a class for an expanded clone.

size: -
D: TRBD1
J: TRBJ2-1
V: TRBV27
DNA: TGTGCCAGCAGCTTCAGACAGGGTCAAAACAATGAGCAGTTCTTC
CDR3: CASSFRQGQNNEQFF

size: -
D: -
J: TRBJ2-3
V: TRBV5-1
DNA: TGCGCCAGCGTCGCCGGGACAAGCACAGATACGCAGTATTTT
CDR3: CASVAGTSTDTQYF

size: -
D: -
J: TRBJ1-6
V: TRBV4-2
DNA: TGTGCCAGCAGCCAACCTGGGGGGGGGAATTCACCCCTCCACTTT
CDR3: CASSQPGGGNSPLHF

size: -
D: -
J: TRBJ2-1
V: TRBV11-2
DNA: TGTGCCAGCAGCCAGACCTACAATGAGCAGTTCTTC
CDR3: CASSQTYNEQFF

size: -
D: -
J: TRBJ2-1
V: TRBV5-4
DNA: TGTGCCAGCAGCTTGGAGGGCGGGGCTGAGCCGTTCTTC
CDR3: CASSLEGGAEPFF

size: -
D: TRBD1
J: TRBJ1-5
V: TRBV11-2
DNA: TGTGCCAGCAGCTTAGACGGGACAGGGGGCAGGCAGCCCCAGCATTTT
CDR3: CASSLDGTGGRQPQHF

size: many
D: -
J: TRBJ2-7
V: TRBV28
DNA: TGTGCCAGCAGTTTCGAGGGCCCCTACGAGCAGTACTTC
CDR3: CASSFEGPYEQYF

size: -
D: TRBD2
J: TRBJ2-3
V: TRBV5-1
DNA: TGCGCCAGCAGCTCGCTAGCGGGGGGGACAGATACGCAGTATTTT
CDR3: CASSSLAGGTDTQYF

size: few
D: TRBD1
J: TRBJ2-7
V: TRBV15
DNA: TGTGCCACCAGCAGAGATCAGGGGACAGGGGGCGAGCAGTACTTC
CDR3: CATSRDQGTGGEQYF

size: few
D: TRBD1
J: TRBJ2-2
V: TRBV5-1
DNA: TGCGCCAGCGGGGGACAGGGGATTGACACCGGGGAGCTGTTTTTT
CDR3: CASGGQGIDTGELFF

size: few
D: -
J: TRBJ2-7
V: TRBV6-1
DNA: TGTGCCAGCGGGTACAGGGCTAGCGAGCAGTACTTC
CDR3: CASGYRASEQYF

size: few
D: -
J: TRBJ1-1
V: TRBV18
DNA: TGTGCCAGCTCGGAGAGGGCCACTGAAGCTTTCTTT
CDR3: CASSERATEAFF

size: few
D: TRBD2
J: TRBJ2-1
V: TRBV7-3
DNA: TGTGCCAGCAGCGGGGGACTAGCGGGACACAATGAGCAGTTCTTC
CDR3: CASSGGLAGHNEQFF